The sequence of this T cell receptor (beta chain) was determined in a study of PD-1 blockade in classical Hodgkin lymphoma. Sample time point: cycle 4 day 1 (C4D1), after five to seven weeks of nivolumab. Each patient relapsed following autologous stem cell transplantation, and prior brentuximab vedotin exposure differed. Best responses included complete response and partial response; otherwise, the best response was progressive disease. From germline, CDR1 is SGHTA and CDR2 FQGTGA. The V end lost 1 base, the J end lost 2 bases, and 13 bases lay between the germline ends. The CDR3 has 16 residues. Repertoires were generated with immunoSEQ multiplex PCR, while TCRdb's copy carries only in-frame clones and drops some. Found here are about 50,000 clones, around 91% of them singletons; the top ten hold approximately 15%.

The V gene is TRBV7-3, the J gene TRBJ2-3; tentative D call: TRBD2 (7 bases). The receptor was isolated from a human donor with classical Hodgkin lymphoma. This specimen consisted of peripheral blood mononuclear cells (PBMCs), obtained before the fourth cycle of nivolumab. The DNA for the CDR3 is TGTGCCAGCAGCTTAAAAGCGGGACAAACCACAGATACGCAGTATTTT. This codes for CASSLKAGQTTDTQYF.